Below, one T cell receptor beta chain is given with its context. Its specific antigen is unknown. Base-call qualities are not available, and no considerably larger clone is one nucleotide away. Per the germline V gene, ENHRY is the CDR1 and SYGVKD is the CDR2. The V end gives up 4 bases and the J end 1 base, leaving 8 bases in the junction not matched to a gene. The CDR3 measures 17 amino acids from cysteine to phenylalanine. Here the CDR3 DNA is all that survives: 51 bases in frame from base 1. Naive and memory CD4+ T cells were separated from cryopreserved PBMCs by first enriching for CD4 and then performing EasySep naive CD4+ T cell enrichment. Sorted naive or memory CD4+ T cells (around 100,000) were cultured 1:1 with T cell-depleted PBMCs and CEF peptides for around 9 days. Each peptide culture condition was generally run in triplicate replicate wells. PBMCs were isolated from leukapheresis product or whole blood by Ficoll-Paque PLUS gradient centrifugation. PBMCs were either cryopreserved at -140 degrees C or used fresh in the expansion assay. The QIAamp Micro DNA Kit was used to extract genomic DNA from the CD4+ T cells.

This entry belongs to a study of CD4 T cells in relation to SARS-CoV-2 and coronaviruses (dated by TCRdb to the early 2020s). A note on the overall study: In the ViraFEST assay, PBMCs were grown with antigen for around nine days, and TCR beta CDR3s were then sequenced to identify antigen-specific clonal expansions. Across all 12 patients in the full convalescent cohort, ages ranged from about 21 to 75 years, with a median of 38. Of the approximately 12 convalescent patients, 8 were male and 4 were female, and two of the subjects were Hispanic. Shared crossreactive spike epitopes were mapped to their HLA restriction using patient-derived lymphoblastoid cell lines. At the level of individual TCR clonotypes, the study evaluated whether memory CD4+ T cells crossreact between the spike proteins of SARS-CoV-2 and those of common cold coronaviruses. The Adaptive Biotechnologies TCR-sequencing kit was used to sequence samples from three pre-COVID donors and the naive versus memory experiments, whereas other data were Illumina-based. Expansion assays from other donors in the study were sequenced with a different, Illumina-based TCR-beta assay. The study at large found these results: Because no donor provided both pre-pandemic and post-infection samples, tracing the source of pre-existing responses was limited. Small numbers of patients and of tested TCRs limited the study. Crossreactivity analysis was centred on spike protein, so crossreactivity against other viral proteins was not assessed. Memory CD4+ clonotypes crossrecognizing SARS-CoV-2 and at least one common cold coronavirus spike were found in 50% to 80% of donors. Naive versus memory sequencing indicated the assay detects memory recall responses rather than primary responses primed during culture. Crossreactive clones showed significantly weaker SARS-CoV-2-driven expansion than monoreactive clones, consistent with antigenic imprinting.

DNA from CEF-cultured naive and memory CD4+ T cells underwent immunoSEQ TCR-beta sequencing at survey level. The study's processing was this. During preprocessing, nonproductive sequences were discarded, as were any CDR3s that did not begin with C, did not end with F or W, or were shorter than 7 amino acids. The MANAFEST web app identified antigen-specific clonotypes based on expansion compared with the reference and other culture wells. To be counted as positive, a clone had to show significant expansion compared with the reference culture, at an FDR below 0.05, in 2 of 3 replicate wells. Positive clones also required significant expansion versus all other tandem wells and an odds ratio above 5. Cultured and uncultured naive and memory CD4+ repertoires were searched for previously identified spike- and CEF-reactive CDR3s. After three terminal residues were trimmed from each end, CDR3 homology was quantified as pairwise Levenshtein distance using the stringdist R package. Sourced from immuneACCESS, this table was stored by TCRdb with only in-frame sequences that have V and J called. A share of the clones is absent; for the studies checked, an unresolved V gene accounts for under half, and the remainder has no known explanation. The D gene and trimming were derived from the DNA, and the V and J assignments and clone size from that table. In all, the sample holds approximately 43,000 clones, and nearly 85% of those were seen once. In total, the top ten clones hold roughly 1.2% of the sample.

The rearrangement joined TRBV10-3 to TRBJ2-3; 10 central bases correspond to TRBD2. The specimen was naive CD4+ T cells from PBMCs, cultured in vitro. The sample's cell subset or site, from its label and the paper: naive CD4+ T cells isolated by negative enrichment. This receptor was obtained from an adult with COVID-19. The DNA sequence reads TGTGCCATCAGTGGCCCACCGGGGACTAGCGGCACAGATACGCAGTATTTT. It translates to CAISGPPGTSGTDTQYF.